Presented here are 20 T cell receptor beta chains from one specimen sequenced in a study of long-term antiretroviral therapy in people with HIV. Version v3.0 of the immunoSEQ assay ran at survey level. Profiling relied on immunoSEQ multiplex PCR, and the TCRdb table lists in-frame clones only, not all of them. The sample consists of 11,000 to 15,000 clones, over 75% of them appearing once. The sequences come from unsorted PBMCs, collected 6.2 years after starting antiretroviral therapy. Receptors were obtained from a man aged 40-49 years with HIV.

This chain uses TRBV27 with TRBJ2-2, with D possibly matching TRBD1 (5 bases). V lost 3 bases to trimming and J lost 6 bases, with 11 bases between them. Germline V lookup: CDR1 MNHEY, CDR2 SMNVEV (reference sequence). This CDR3 region has 14 residues. CDR3: CASSFTWGPGELFF. The DNA for the CDR3 is TGTGCCAGCAGTTTTACGTGGGGCCCCGGGGAGCTGTTTTTT.

This rearrangement joins TRBV19 to TRBJ2-1; D uncertain. The CDR3 has 13 residues. V lost 3 bases and J lost 4, with 7 bases in between. Germline values: CDR1 LNHDA, CDR2 SQIVND (reference sequence). Here the CDR3 reads CASSIMRYNEQFF. The CDR3 region has the DNA TGTGCCAGTAGTATTATGCGTTACAATGAGCAGTTCTTC.

The rearrangement links TRBV15 to TRBJ1-5; D is unresolved. Germline V gene lookup returns CDR1 LNHNV and CDR2 YYDKDF (reference sequence). Trimming left V 0 bases short and J 4 bases short, with 7 bases between. This CDR3 is built from 14 residues. The CDR3 DNA reads TGTGCCACCAGCAGAGATGCGGGAAATCAGCCCCAGCATTTT. It encodes CATSRDAGNQPQHF. Full variable domain (outside the CDR3, taken from reference TRBV15 and TRBJ1-5): DAMVIQNPRYQVTQFGKPVTLSCSQTLNHNVMYWYQQKSSQAPKLLFHYYDKDFNNEADTPDNFQSRRPNTSFCFLDIRSPGLGDTAMYLCATSRDAGNQPQHFGDGTRLSIL.

The chain links TRBV11-3 to TRBJ2-5, with D unresolved. The CDR3 extends over 14 amino acids. V gave up 3 bases and J gave up 2 bases, with 10 bases separating them. The germline V gene has CDR1 SGHNT and CDR2 YENEEA. CDR3 coding DNA: TGTGCCAGCAGCTTCCCTGACGGGCAAGAGACCCAGTACTTC. This codes for CASSFPDGQETQYF.

This chain connects TRBV29-1 to TRBJ1-2; tentative D call: TRBD1 (5 bases). The ends were cut back, 3 bases at V and 3 bases at J, with 14 bases in the middle. This CDR3 region has 14 residues. Per the germline V gene, CDR1 is SQVTM and CDR2 is ANQGSEA. The CDR3 reads CSVDTPRVDYGYTF. CDR3 DNA sequence: TGCAGCGTTGATACCCCCAGGGTTGACTATGGCTACACCTTC.

The chain couples TRBV19 to TRBJ2-2; perhaps D is TRBD1 or TRBD2 (5 bases each). Trimming took 3 bases from V and 1 from J, leaving 21 bases between them. Germline V gives CDR1 LNHDA, CDR2 SQIVND (reference sequence). The CDR3 consists of 19 residues. The CDR3 DNA reads TGTGCCAGTAGTATCCGACCGGGACCGAAACCCCTGAACACCGGGGAGCTGTTTTTT. Translation: CASSIRPGPKPLNTGELFF.

The chain combines TRBV10-3 with TRBJ1-3, with a possible D match to TRBD1 (5 bases). The germline V gene encodes CDR1 ENHRY and CDR2 SYGVKD. V dropped 0 bases and J dropped 6 bases, with 15 bases sitting between them. CDR3 length: 16 amino acids. CDR3 coding DNA: TGTGCCATCAGTGAGTCAGGGTGGGACGCTGTAAACACCATATATTTT. Translation gives CAISESGWDAVNTIYF.

The V call is TRBV5-1, the J call TRBJ2-2, with TRBD1 matching 8 bases. CDR1 is SGHRS, CDR2 YFSETQ, per germline. Trimming took 2 bases from V and 3 from J; bases not matched to a gene: 3. The CDR3 covers 15 residues. CDR3 sequence (DNA): TGCGCCAGCAGCTTACAGGGGGGAGACACCGGGGAGCTGTTTTTT. Amino acids: CASSLQGGDTGELFF.

The chain carries TRBV30 and TRBJ1-2; D unresolved. This CDR3 is built from 11 residues. Trimming removed 5 bases at V and 4 bases at J, with 8 bases between. Germline values: CDR1 GTSNPN, CDR2 SVGIG (reference sequence). CDR3 protein: CAWALGYGYTF. The DNA for the CDR3 is TGTGCCTGGGCCCTTGGCTATGGCTACACCTTC.

The chain couples TRBV29-1 to TRBJ2-2, with 12 bases that match TRBD2. V was clipped by 4 bases and J by 1 base; unmatched bases: 1. Germline lookup yields CDR1 SQVTM and CDR2 ANQGSEA. The CDR3 covers 15 residues. CDR3 in amino acids: CSVATSGRNTGELFF. The CDR3, as DNA: TGCAGCGTTGCGACTAGCGGGAGGAACACCGGGGAGCTGTTTTTT.

V gene TRBV5-6 combines with J gene TRBJ2-3, with 9 bases lining up with TRBD1. Germline V gene lookup returns CDR1 SGHDT and CDR2 YYEEEE. The ends lost 0 bases at V and 6 bases at J; junction bases unmatched: 8. This CDR3 is 16 amino acids long. In DNA, the CDR3 is TGTGCCAGCAGCTTGGCACTACAGGGGGCAGGGGATACGCAGTATTTT. It encodes CASSLALQGAGDTQYF.

The chain combines TRBV9 with TRBJ2-7; D may be TRBD1 (5 bases). Germline V CDR1 and CDR2: SGDLS, YYNGEE. V lost 4 bases and J 5 bases, leaving 13 bases between the germline ends. This CDR3 is 13 amino acids long. The CDR3 reads CASSSSPGHEQYF. For the CDR3, the DNA is TGTGCCAGCAGCTCCTCCCCAGGGCACGAGCAGTACTTC.

This sequence joins TRBV19 and TRBJ1-5; D is ambiguous. Germline lookup yields CDR1 LNHDA and CDR2 SQIVND (reference sequence). The CDR3 covers 12 residues. Trimming removed 6 bases from V and 9 bases from J, with 12 bases in between. CDR3 sequence: CASSGEGLPQHF. As DNA, the CDR3 is TGTGCCAGTAGCGGTGAAGGGTTGCCCCAGCATTTT. Complete variable domain (other parts from reference TRBV19 and TRBJ1-5): DGGITQSPKYLFRKEGQNVTLSCEQNLNHDAMYWYRQDPGQGLRLIYYSQIVNDFQKGDIAEGYSVSREKKESFPLTVTSAQKNPTAFYLCASSGEGLPQHFGDGTRLSIL.

V is TRBV9 and J is TRBJ1-4; possibly TRBD1 for D (5 bases). The CDR3 has 13 amino acids. Looked up from germline, CDR1 is SGDLS and CDR2 is YYNGEE. V lost 5 bases and J 3 bases, leaving 8 bases between the germline ends. The CDR3 DNA reads TGTGCCAGCAGTGAAGGGGCTAATGAAAAACTGTTTTTT. Its translation: CASSEGANEKLFF.

V and J are TRBV15 and TRBJ2-5; no firm D call. The CDR3 length is 15 residues. The V gene lost 4 bases and the J gene lost 1 base, with 13 bases spanning the gap. Germline CDR1 and CDR2: LNHNV and YYDKDF (reference sequence). This CDR3 is CATSTDLGIQETQYF. As DNA, the CDR3 is TGTGCCACCAGCACGGATTTGGGGATCCAAGAGACCCAGTACTTC.

This chain links TRBV4-2 with TRBJ2-7, with TRBD1 matching over 10 bases. CDR1 is LGHNA, CDR2 YNFKEQ, per germline. The V and J ends lost 3 bases and 0 bases, in that order; junction bases with no gene match: 2. The CDR3 has 15 residues. The CDR3 DNA follows: TGTGCCAGCAGCCAGGGACAGGGGAGCTCCTACGAGCAGTACTTC. This translates into CASSQGQGSSYEQYF.

The chain couples TRBV7-9 to TRBJ2-1; D call uncertain. V shed 2 bases and J shed 8 bases, with 13 bases lying between them. Germline V gene data show CDR1 as SEHNR and CDR2 as FQNEAQ (reference sequence). CDR3 length: 14 amino acids. CDR3 in amino acids: CASSLTQIGDEQFF. CDR3 nucleotides: TGTGCCAGCAGCTTAACACAAATCGGAGATGAGCAGTTCTTC.

On this clone itself: The same CDR3 is also encoded by other DNA sequences in this sample. This chain links TRBV4-3 with TRBJ1-1; D is possibly TRBD1 (5 bases). The CDR3 covers 15 residues. Deletions cut 0 bases from V and 4 bases from J, with 12 bases between. CDR1 LGHNA and CDR2 YSLEER come from the germline V gene. CDR3 nucleotides: TGCGCCAGCAGCCAAGATCGGGGGAGCCGCACTGAAGCTTTCTTT. Protein: CASSQDRGSRTEAFF.

V gene TRBV4-2 combines with J gene TRBJ2-3; 10 bases are shared with TRBD2. The CDR3 runs 16 residues. The V gene end was trimmed by 0 bases and the J gene end by 8 bases; junction bases not matched to a gene: 8. CDR1 is LGHNA, CDR2 YNFKEQ, per germline. The CDR3, as DNA: TGTGCCAGCAGCCAAGATGTCAGCGGGAGGGGTGGTACGCAGTATTTT. It codes for CASSQDVSGRGGTQYF.

This clone has a handful of counts. J is TRBJ2-7 and V is TRBV7-2, with D uncertain. V shed 1 base and J shed 0 bases, with 10 bases lying between them. The CDR3 has 15 residues. CDR1 SGHTA and CDR2 FQGNSA come from the germline V gene. The CDR3: CASSLEGFSSYEQYF. The DNA for the CDR3 is TGTGCCAGCAGCTTAGAGGGATTCAGCTCCTACGAGCAGTACTTC.